The 26 T cell receptor beta chains listed next were all sequenced from one sample in a study of blood T cell repertoires in COVID-19 (dated by TCRdb to the early 2020s). Receptors were amplified or captured by the immunoSEQ multiplex PCR assay. The table was pulled from immuneACCESS by TCRdb, which kept in-frame rearrangements only. Such tables lose some clones; where checked, under half of the loss comes from unresolved V genes, and the rest has no known cause. For this sample there are about 190,000 clones; 82% appear just once. The ten most abundant clones make up more than 4.5% of the sample. The sample comprised PBMCs or T cells enriched from blood (not recorded which). All receptors derive from a woman in her sixties or seventies with acute COVID-19.

The CDR3: CASNLAGGTGELFF. DNA for the CDR3: TGTGCCAGCAACCTAGCGGGAGGGACCGGGGAGCTGTTTTTT. The rearrangement links TRBV2 to TRBJ2-2; 12 bases are a match to TRBD2. The germline V gene has CDR1 SNHLY and CDR2 FYNNEI. V gave up 7 bases and J gave up 5 bases; unmatched junction bases: 2. The CDR3 loop spans 14 amino acids.

The chain employs TRBV9 and TRBJ2-7; 9 bases are a match to TRBD2. The germline CDR1 and CDR2 sequences are SGDLS and YYNGEE. The length of the CDR3 is 17 residues. After removal of 0 bases from V and 3 bases from J, the junction contained 10 bases not matched to a gene. The CDR3 DNA reads as TGTGCCAGCAGCGTAGGTCTAGCGGGGACCTGGGACTACGAGCAGTACTTC. It specifies CASSVGLAGTWDYEQYF.

The rearrangement joins TRBV9 to TRBJ2-3; D may be TRBD2 (6 bases). CDR1 SGDLS and CDR2 YYNGEE come from the germline V gene. The ends were cut back, 3 bases at V and 3 bases at J, with 14 bases in the middle. The CDR3 is made up of 15 amino acids. CDR3 sequence reads: CASSGGVLATDTQYF. CDR3 in DNA: TGTGCCAGCAGCGGGGGGGTCCTAGCGACAGATACGCAGTATTTT.

This sequence joins TRBV5-6 and TRBJ1-2; the match to TRBD1 covers 7 bases. Germline V CDR1 and CDR2: SGHDT, YYEEEE. V shed 2 bases and J 4 bases; nucleotides not matched to a gene: 2. This CDR3 comprises 13 residues. CDR3 nucleotides: TGTGCCAGCAGCTTCTACAGGGGCTATGGCTACACCTTC. Protein: CASSFYRGYGYTF.

DNA of the CDR3: TGTGCCAGCAGCGTACGGGGCGGAGGGGGCACAGATACGCAGTATTTT. Translated: CASSVRGGGGTDTQYF. This chain joins TRBV9 and TRBJ2-3; D is possibly TRBD2 (6 bases). This CDR3 region has 16 residues. Germline V gives CDR1 SGDLS, CDR2 YYNGEE. V gave up 1 base and J gave up 1 base, with 13 bases separating them.

V usage is TRBV6-5 and J usage is TRBJ2-1; 9 bases agree with TRBD2. This CDR3 is built from 16 residues. The trim removed 0 bases at V and 7 bases at J, leaving 7 bases unmatched. The germline V gene encodes CDR1 MNHEY and CDR2 SVGAGI. The CDR3 spells CASSYSPRTSENEQFF. Here the CDR3 DNA reads TGTGCCAGCAGTTACTCCCCCCGGACTAGCGAGAATGAGCAGTTCTTC.

The CDR3: CASSLVGADEKLFF. The CDR3, as DNA: TGTGCCAGCAGCTTGGTAGGGGCGGATGAAAAACTGTTTTTT. This chain links TRBV5-6 with TRBJ1-4, with D possibly matching TRBD1 (5 bases). This CDR3 is built from 14 residues. Trimming left V 0 bases short and J 6 bases short, with 9 bases between. Germline loops: CDR1 SGHDT, CDR2 YYEEEE.

CDR3 amino acids: CASSWTGTSGRASPFF. The CDR3 DNA follows: TGTGCCAGCAGCTGGACCGGGACTAGCGGGAGGGCCTCCCCGTTCTTC. The rearrangement joins TRBV5-8 to TRBJ2-1; 16 nucleotides match TRBD2. Germline CDR1 is SGHTS and CDR2 is YDEGEE. The CDR3 loop spans 16 amino acids. With V trimmed by 3 bases and J by 15 bases, 12 bases remained unmatched.

The chain is built from TRBV29-1 and TRBJ2-1; 8 positions agree with TRBD2. The CDR3 totals 15 residues. Unmatched junction bases numbered 15, after V lost 5 bases and J lost 9 bases. The germline V gene has CDR1 SQVTM and CDR2 ANQGSEA. This CDR3 reads CSVSRSGRGKSEQFF. The CDR3 DNA is TGCAGCGTTTCCAGGAGCGGGAGAGGAAAGAGTGAGCAGTTCTTC.

The chain couples TRBV21-1 to TRBJ1-1; the table's D call, TRBD1, was not checked against the DNA. TRBV21-1 is a known pseudogene. CDR3 size: 16 residues. The CDR3 DNA sequence: TGTGCCAGCAGCAAACTCCCCGGGACAGGGGACGCTGAAGCTTTCTTT. It is translated as CASSKLPGTGDAEAFF.

The chain links TRBV19 to TRBJ2-5, with D perhaps TRBD1 (5 bases). Per germline, CDR1 LNHDA and CDR2 SQIVND (reference sequence). CDR3 length equals 13 residues. The V gene lost 7 bases and the J gene lost 4 bases, with 13 bases spanning the gap. The CDR3 nucleotides are TGTGCCAGTAAGAGAATGGGGCGAGAGACCCAGTACTTC. Translated, it gives CASKRMGRETQYF.

The chain combines TRBV15 with TRBJ1-4; D uncertain. The ends were cut back, 0 bases at V and 4 bases at J, with 15 bases in the middle. The CDR3 runs to 17 residues. In germline, CDR1 is LNHNV, CDR2 YYDKDF (reference sequence). This CDR3 is CATSRDGRRSYNEKLFF. The CDR3 region has the DNA TGTGCCACCAGCAGAGATGGTCGCCGTAGTTATAATGAAAAACTGTTTTTT.

This clone was seen a single time. CDR3 loop: CASSVAGNSGNTIYF. For the CDR3, the DNA is TGTGCCAGCAGCGTAGCGGGGAACTCTGGAAACACCATATATTTT. The chain carries TRBV9 and TRBJ1-3; D is undetermined. The CDR3 has 15 residues. Germline CDR1 reads SGDLS; CDR2 reads YYNGEE. The ends were cut back, 0 bases at V and 0 bases at J, with 7 bases in the middle.

The chain recombines TRBV4-1 with TRBJ2-7; D call uncertain. V lost 0 bases and J lost 3, with 15 bases in between. The CDR3 runs 16 residues. Germline V gene sequence: CDR1 MGHRA, CDR2 YSYEKL. The DNA of the CDR3 is TGCGCCAGCAGCCAAGAGGTACGGGTCGGCTTCTACGAGCAGTACTTC. Amino acid sequence: CASSQEVRVGFYEQYF.

The chain joins TRBV5-1 to TRBJ2-3; TRBD2 matches 8 bases. Germline V gene data show CDR1 as SGHRS and CDR2 as YFSETQ. This CDR3 is built from 15 residues. Germline trimming cut 5 bases from V and 6 bases from J; bases unmatched to any gene: 11. The CDR3 here is CASRSRGTSYDTQYF. CDR3 bases: TGCGCCAGCAGATCTCGCGGGACTAGTTATGATACGCAGTATTTT.

The chain carries TRBV7-2 and TRBJ1-2, with TRBD1 matching over 7 bases. The CDR3 spans 14 residues. The trim removed 4 bases at V and 2 bases at J, leaving 4 bases unmatched. Germline CDR1 reads SGHTA; CDR2 reads FQGNSA. Here the CDR3 reads CASSSTTGNYGYTF. CDR3 DNA: TGTGCCAGCAGCTCCACGACAGGGAACTATGGCTACACCTTC.

This chain joins TRBV5-4 and TRBJ1-2; a possible D gene is TRBD1 (5 bases). The CDR3 contains 14 residues. CDR1 is SGHNT and CDR2 is YYREEE in the germline V gene (reference sequence). V shed 4 bases and J shed 2 bases, with 12 bases lying between them. CDR3 amino acids: CASSLSGGNYGYTF. The CDR3 nucleotides read TGTGCCAGCAGCCTGAGTGGGGGGAACTATGGCTACACCTTC.

The chain uses TRBV7-9 and TRBJ2-1, with a tentative D call TRBD2 (5 bases). The CDR3 is made up of 12 amino acids. V shed 1 base and J shed 9 bases, with 7 bases lying between them. Germline lookup yields CDR1 SEHNR and CDR2 FQNEAQ (reference sequence). The CDR3, as DNA: TGTGCCAGCAGCTTAGACGGGATTGAGCAGTTCTTC. It specifies CASSLDGIEQFF.

The chain carries TRBV19 and TRBJ1-5; TRBD1 aligns across 9 bases. Trimming at V came to 4 bases and at J to 7 bases, leaving 8 bases not matched to a gene. Germline CDR1 is LNHDA and CDR2 is SQIVND (reference sequence). The CDR3 has 15 residues. The CDR3: CASSTGGDRGQPQHF. The CDR3 bases are TGTGCCAGTAGTACGGGGGGCGACAGGGGGCAGCCCCAGCATTTT.

The chain has TRBV18 and TRBJ1-1; TRBD1 might be the D (5 bases). This CDR3 contains 13 residues. CDR1 and CDR2 from the germline V gene are KGHSH and LQKENI. Trimming shortened V by 4 bases and J by 1 base, and 7 bases separated the two germline ends. For the CDR3, the DNA is TGTGCCAGCTCACGAGGACAGAACACTGAAGCTTTCTTT. Its protein is CASSRGQNTEAFF.

The chain joins TRBV19 to TRBJ1-1; TRBD1 might be the D (6 bases). The V end was cut by 5 bases, the J end by 1 base, with 17 bases between. Germline-derived CDR1 and CDR2 are LNHDA and SQIVND (reference sequence). The CDR3 spans 16 residues. CDR3 nucleotide sequence: TGTGCCAGTAGTCCCCGGACAGACCTTAGGAACACTGAAGCTTTCTTT. Amino acid sequence: CASSPRTDLRNTEAFF. The full variable domain, completed using reference TRBV19 and TRBJ1-1, is DGGITQSPKYLFRKEGQNVTLSCEQNLNHDAMYWYRQDPGQGLRLIYYSQIVNDFQKGDIAEGYSVSREKKESFPLTVTSAQKNPTAFYLCASSPRTDLRNTEAFFGQGTRLTVV.

This clone was counted between two and nine times. The gene calls are TRBV27 and TRBJ2-3, with D possibly matching TRBD2 (6 bases). V lost 0 bases to trimming and J lost 3 bases, with 13 bases between them. The CDR3 contains 16 residues. CDR1 and CDR2 (germline): MNHEY, SMNVEV (reference sequence). As DNA, the CDR3 is TGTGCCAGCAGTTTATCGTCGCCCCGGGGGACAGATACGCAGTATTTT. Protein sequence: CASSLSSPRGTDTQYF.

This rearrangement joins TRBV29-1 to TRBJ2-4, with D possibly TRBD1 on 6 matching bases. V gave up 3 bases and J gave up 6 bases, with 12 bases separating them. Germline CDR1 and CDR2: SQVTM and ANQGSEA. This CDR3 is built from 13 residues. The CDR3 DNA is TGCAGCGTTGATTGGGGGCTCGGAAACATTCAGTACTTC. Translating it yields CSVDWGLGNIQYF.

This clone came up once. The chain uses TRBV28 and TRBJ2-5, with unresolved D. The CDR3 extends over 14 amino acids. The ends were cut back, 6 bases at V and 1 base at J, with 12 bases in the middle. CDR1 MDHEN and CDR2 SYDVKM come from the germline V gene. DNA for the CDR3: TGTGCCAGCAGGCCGCGGCAGATCCAAGAGACCCAGTACTTC. Its translation: CASRPRQIQETQYF.

The CDR3 nucleotides read TGTGCCAGCAGCCCTACTACCTTTACGACCCAGTACTTC. It translates to CASSPTTFTTQYF. V gene TRBV5-6 combines with J gene TRBJ2-5; D is ambiguous. V dropped 4 bases and J dropped 7 bases, with 14 bases sitting between them. The length of the CDR3 is 13 residues. Per germline, CDR1 SGHDT and CDR2 YYEEEE.

The rearrangement joins TRBV9 to TRBJ2-1; no clear D gene. The CDR3 has 15 amino acids. V lost 1 base to trimming and J lost 5 bases, with 13 bases between them. In germline, CDR1 is SGDLS, CDR2 YYNGEE. CDR3 bases: TGTGCCAGCAGCGTATCAACTACCCTCGACAATGAGCAGTTCTTC. It translates to CASSVSTTLDNEQFF.